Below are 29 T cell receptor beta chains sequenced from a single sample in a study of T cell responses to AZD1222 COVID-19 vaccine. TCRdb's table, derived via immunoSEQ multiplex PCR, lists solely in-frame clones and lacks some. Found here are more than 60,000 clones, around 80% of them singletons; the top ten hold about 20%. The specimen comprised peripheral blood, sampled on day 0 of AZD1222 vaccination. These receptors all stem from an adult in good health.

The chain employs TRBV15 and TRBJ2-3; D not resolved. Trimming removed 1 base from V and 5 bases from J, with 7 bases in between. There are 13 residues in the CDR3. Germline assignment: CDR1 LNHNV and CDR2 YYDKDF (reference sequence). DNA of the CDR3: TGTGCCACCAGCAGAGGGCTCGAAGATACGCAGTATTTT. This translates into CATSRGLEDTQYF.

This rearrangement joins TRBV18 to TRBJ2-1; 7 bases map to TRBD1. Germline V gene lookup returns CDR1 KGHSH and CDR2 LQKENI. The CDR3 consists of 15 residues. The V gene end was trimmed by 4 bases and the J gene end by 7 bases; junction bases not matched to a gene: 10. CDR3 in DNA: TGTGCCAGCTCACGGGGACAACAGGGACAGAATGAGCAGTTCTTC. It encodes CASSRGQQGQNEQFF.

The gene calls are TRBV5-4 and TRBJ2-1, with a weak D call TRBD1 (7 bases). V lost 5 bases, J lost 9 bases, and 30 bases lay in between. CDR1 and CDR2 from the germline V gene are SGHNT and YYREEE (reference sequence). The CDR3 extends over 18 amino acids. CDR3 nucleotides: TGTGCCAGCAGTTCGCAAACCGGGACAGTACGACTAGTGGGTGAGCAGTTCTTC. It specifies CASSSQTGTVRLVGEQFF.

Here the CDR3 DNA reads TGTGCCAGCAGCCCAAGACAGGGGGACACTGAAGCTTTCTTT. It translates to CASSPRQGDTEAFF. V gene TRBV5-4 combines with J gene TRBJ1-1; TRBD1 matches at 9 bases. V dropped 4 bases and J dropped 3; count of bases not matched to a gene: 4. This CDR3 comprises 14 residues. Germline assignment: CDR1 SGHNT and CDR2 YYREEE (reference sequence).

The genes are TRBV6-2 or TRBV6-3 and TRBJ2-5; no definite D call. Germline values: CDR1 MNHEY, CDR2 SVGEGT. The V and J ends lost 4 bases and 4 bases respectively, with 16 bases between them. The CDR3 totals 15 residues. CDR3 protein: CASSSPEKGVETQYF. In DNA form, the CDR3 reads TGTGCCAGCAGTTCCCCGGAAAAGGGTGTAGAGACCCAGTACTTC.

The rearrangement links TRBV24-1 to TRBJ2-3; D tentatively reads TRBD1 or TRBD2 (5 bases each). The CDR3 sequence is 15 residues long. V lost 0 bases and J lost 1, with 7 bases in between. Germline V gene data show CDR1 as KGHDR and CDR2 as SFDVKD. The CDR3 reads CATSDLVGGTDTQYF. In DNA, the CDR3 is TGTGCCACCAGTGATTTGGTGGGGGGCACAGATACGCAGTATTTT.

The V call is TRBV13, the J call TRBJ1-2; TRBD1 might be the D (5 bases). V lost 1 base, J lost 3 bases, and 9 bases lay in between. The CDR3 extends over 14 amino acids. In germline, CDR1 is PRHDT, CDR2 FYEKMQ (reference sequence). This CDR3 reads CASSLAGDHYGYTF. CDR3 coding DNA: TGTGCCAGCAGCTTAGCTGGGGACCACTATGGCTACACCTTC. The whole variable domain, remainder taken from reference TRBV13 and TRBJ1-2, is AAGVIQSPRHLIKEKRETATLKCYPIPRHDTVYWYQQGPGQDPQFLISFYEKMQSDKGSIPDRFSAQQFSDYHSELNMSSLELGDSALYFCASSLAGDHYGYTFGSGTRLTVV.

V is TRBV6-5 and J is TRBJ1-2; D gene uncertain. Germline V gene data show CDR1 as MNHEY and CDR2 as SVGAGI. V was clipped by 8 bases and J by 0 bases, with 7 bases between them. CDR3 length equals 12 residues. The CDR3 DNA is TGTGCCAGCGGCCGTGCTAACTATGGCTACACCTTC. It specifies CASGRANYGYTF.

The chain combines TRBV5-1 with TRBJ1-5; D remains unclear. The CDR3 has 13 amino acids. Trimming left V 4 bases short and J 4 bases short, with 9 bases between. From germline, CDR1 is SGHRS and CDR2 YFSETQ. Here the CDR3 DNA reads TGCGCCAGCAGCCTTGATGGGAATCAGCCCCAGCATTTT. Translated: CASSLDGNQPQHF.

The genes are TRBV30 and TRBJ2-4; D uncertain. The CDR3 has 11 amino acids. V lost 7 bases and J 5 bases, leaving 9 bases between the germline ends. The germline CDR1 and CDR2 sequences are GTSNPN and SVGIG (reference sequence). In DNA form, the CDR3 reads TGTGCCTACTCGACCCAAAACATTCAGTACTTC. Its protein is CAYSTQNIQYF. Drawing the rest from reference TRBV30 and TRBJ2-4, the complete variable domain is SQTIHQWPATLVQPVGSPLSLECTVEGTSNPNLYWYRQAAGRGLQLLFYSVGIGQISSEVPQNLSASRPQDRQFILSSKKLLLSDSGFYLCAYSTQNIQYFGAGTRLSVL.

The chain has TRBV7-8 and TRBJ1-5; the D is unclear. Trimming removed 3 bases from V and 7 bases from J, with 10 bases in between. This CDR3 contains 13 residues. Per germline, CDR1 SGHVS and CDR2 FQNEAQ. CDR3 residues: CASSFGFEQPQHF. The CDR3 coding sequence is TGTGCCAGCAGCTTTGGGTTTGAGCAGCCCCAGCATTTT.

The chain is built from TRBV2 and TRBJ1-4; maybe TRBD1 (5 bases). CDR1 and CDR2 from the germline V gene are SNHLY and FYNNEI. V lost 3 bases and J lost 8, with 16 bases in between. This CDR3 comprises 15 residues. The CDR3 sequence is CASSDRTSEGEKLFF. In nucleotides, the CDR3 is TGTGCCAGCAGTGACAGGACCAGCGAGGGGGAAAAACTGTTTTTT.

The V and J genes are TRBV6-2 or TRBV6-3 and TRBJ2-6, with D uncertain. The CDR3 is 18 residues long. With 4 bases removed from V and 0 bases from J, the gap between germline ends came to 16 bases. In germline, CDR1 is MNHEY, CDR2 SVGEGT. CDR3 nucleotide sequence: TGTGCCAGCAGTTTCGACACCTCTAAATACTCTGGGGCCAACGTCCTGACTTTC. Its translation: CASSFDTSKYSGANVLTF.

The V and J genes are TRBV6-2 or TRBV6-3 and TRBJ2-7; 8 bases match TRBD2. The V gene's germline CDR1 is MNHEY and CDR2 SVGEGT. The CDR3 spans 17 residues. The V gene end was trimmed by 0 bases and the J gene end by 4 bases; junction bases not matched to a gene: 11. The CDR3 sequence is CASSYSIVSGGRYEQYF. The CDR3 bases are TGTGCCAGCAGTTACTCGATCGTTTCGGGAGGGCGGTACGAGCAGTACTTC.

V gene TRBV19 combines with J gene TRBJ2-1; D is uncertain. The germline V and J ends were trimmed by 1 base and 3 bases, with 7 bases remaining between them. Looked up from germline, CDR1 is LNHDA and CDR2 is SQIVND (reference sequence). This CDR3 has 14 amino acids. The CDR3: CASSIGELYNEQFF. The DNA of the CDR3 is TGTGCCAGTAGTATAGGGGAACTCTACAATGAGCAGTTCTTC.

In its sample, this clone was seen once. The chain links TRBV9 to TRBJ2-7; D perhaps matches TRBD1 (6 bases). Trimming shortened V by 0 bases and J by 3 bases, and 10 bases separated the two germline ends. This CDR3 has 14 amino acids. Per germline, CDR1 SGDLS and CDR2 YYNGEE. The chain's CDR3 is CASSVGDMSYEQYF. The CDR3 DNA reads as TGTGCCAGCAGCGTAGGGGACATGAGCTACGAGCAGTACTTC.

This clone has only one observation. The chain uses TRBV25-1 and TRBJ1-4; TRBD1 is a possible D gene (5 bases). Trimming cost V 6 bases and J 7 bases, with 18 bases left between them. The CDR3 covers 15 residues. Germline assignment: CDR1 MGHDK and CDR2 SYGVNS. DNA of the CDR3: TGTGCCAGCAGCGAAGGGGTAAGGGAGGGTGAAAAACTGTTTTTT. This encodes CASSEGVREGEKLFF.

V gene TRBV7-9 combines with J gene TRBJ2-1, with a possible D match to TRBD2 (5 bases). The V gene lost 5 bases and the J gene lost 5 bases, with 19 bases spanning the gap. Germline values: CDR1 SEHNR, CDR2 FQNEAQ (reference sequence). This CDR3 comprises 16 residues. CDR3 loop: CASSPPSASYNNEQFF. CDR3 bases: TGTGCCAGCAGCCCGCCCTCCGCTAGCTACAACAATGAGCAGTTCTTC. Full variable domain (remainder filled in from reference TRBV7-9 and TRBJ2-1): DTGVSQNPRHKITKRGQNVTFRCDPISEHNRLYWYRQTLGQGPEFLTYFQNEAQLEKSRLLSDRFSAERPKGSFSTLEIQRTEQGDSAMYLCASSPPSASYNNEQFFGPGTRLTVL.

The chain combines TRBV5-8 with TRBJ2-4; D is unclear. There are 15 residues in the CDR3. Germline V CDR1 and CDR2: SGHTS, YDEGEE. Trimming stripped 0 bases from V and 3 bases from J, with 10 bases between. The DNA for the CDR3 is TGTGCCAGCAGCTTGGGGGCGGACGACAAAAACATTCAGTACTTC. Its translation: CASSLGADDKNIQYF.

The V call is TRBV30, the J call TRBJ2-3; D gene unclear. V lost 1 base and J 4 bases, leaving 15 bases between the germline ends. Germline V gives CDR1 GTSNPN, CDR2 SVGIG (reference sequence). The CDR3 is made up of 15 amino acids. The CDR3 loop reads CAWSDNRGTSDTQYF. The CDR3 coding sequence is TGTGCCTGGAGTGACAATAGAGGAACCTCAGATACGCAGTATTTT.

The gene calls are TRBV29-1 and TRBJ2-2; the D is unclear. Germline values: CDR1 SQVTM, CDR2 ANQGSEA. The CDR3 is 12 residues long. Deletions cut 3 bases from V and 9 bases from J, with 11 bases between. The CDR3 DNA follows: TGCAGCGTTGAGACACCCGCCCGGGAGCTGTTTTTT. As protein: CSVETPARELFF.

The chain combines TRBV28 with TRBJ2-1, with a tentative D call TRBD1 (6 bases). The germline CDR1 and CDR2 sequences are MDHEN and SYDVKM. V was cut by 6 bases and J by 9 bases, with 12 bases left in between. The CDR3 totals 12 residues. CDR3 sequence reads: CASSEQGAEQFF. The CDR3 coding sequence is TGTGCCAGCAGCGAACAGGGCGCTGAGCAGTTCTTC.

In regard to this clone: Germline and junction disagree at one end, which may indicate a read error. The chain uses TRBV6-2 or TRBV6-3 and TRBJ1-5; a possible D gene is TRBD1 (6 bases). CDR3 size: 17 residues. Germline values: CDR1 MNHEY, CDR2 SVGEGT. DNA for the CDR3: TGTGCCAGCAGTCACTCTCGTGGACAGAGAGCAAATCAGCCCCAGCATTTT. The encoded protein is CASSHSRGQRANQPQHF.

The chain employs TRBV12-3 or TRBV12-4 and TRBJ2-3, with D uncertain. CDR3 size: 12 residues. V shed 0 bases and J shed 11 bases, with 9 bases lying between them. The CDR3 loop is CASSLAPSGQYF. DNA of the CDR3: TGTGCCAGCAGTTTAGCTCCTAGTGGGCAGTATTTT.

The CDR3: CASSQGTSGSRDTQYF. DNA for the CDR3: TGTGCCAGCAGCCAAGGGACTAGCGGGAGTAGGGATACGCAGTATTTT. J is TRBJ2-3 and V is TRBV3-1 (or the pseudogene TRBV3-2); TRBD2 agrees at 13 bases. Germline loops: CDR1 LGHDT, CDR2 YNNKEL (reference sequence). With 1 base clipped from V and 6 bases from J, the junction kept 4 bases outside the gene matches. This CDR3 is built from 16 residues.

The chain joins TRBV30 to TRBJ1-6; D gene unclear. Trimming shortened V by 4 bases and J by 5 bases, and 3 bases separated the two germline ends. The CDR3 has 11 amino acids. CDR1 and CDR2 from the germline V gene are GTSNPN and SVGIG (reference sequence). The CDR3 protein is CAWTDNSPLHF. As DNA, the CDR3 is TGTGCCTGGACGGATAATTCACCCCTCCACTTT.

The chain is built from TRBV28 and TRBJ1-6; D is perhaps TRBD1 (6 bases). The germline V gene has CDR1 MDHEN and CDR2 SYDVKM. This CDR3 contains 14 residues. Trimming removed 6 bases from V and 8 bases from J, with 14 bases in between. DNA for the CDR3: TGTGCCAGCAGGCGACAGGCGGGTGATTCACCCCTCCACTTT. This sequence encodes CASRRQAGDSPLHF.

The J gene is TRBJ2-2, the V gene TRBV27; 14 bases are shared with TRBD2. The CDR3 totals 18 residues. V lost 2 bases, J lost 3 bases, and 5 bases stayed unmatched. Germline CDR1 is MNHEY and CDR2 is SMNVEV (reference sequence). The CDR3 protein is CASSLGKTSGRDTGELFF. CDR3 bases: TGTGCCAGCAGTTTAGGGAAGACTAGCGGGAGGGACACCGGGGAGCTGTTTTTT.

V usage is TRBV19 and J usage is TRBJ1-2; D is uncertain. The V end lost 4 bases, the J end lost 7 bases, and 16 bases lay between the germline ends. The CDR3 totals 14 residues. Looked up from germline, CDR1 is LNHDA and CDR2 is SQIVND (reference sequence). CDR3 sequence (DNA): TGTGCCAGTAGTACCGCTCGGACCGTTATTGGCTACACCTTC. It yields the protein CASSTARTVIGYTF.